The 28 T cell receptor beta chains below come from one sample, sequenced in a study of CD8+ T cells in alopecia areata. The treatment: oral pan-JAK inhibitor, 5-10 mg twice daily. The authors extracted RNA and reverse transcribed it into cDNA as the sequencing template. Sequencing was performed with immunoSEQ multiplex PCR; in TCRdb, only in-frame clones are kept and a portion is missing. Seen here are about 200,000 clones, around 56% observed once, and the top ten hold approximately 3.4%. The source was CD4+ T cells sorted from blood, collected at week 4, from a patient treated with tofacitinib. These receptors were collected from a human donor with alopecia areata.

The chain joins TRBV30 to TRBJ2-3; possibly TRBD2 for D (6 bases). Trimming took 0 bases from V and 1 from J, leaving 8 bases between them. The CDR3 extends over 14 amino acids. Germline V gives CDR1 GTSNPN, CDR2 SVGIG (reference sequence). The CDR3: CAWSVWRGTDTQYF. The CDR3 DNA sequence: TGTGCCTGGAGTGTATGGAGGGGCACAGATACGCAGTATTTT.

The V call is TRBV30, the J call TRBJ1-1; tentatively, D is TRBD1 (5 bases). V lost 5 bases to trimming and J lost 5 bases, with 15 bases between them. The CDR3 totals 13 residues. The germline CDR1 and CDR2 sequences are GTSNPN and SVGIG (reference sequence). CDR3 sequence reads: CAWQGPPDTEAFF. DNA for the CDR3: TGTGCCTGGCAGGGTCCTCCCGATACTGAAGCTTTCTTT.

Only a few counts were recorded for this clone. This chain links TRBV5-5 with TRBJ1-2; D is perhaps TRBD1 (5 bases). This CDR3 contains 13 residues. Germline CDR1 is SGHKS and CDR2 is YYEKEE (reference sequence). V was trimmed by 2 bases and J by 2 bases, leaving 7 bases between them. The CDR3 nucleotides read TGTGCCAGCAGCTTCAGGGCAAACTATGGCTACACCTTC. It is translated as CASSFRANYGYTF.

This sequence joins TRBV6-5 and TRBJ2-7; maybe TRBD1 (5 bases). CDR3 length: 15 amino acids. Trimming stripped 7 bases from V and 5 bases from J, with 21 bases between. Germline V gene lookup returns CDR1 MNHEY and CDR2 SVGAGI. CDR3 sequence: CASTHEWGTRHEQYF. In DNA form, the CDR3 reads TGTGCCAGCACTCATGAATGGGGCACGAGGCACGAGCAGTACTTC.

This clone was seen more than once but under ten times. The V gene is TRBV18, the J gene TRBJ1-1; weak D call: TRBD1 (5 bases). The CDR3 is made up of 13 amino acids. Germline CDR1 reads KGHSH; CDR2 reads LQKENI. The V end lost 5 bases, the J end lost 2 bases, and 9 bases lay between the germline ends. The CDR3 DNA reads as TGTGCCAGCTCAGGGGGGAAAAACACTGAAGCTTTCTTT. This gives the protein CASSGGKNTEAFF. Drawing the rest from reference TRBV18 and TRBJ1-1, the complete variable domain is NAGVMQNPRHLVRRRGQEARLRCSPMKGHSHVYWYRQLPEEGLKFMVYLQKENIIDESGMPKERFSAEFPKEGPSILRIQQVVRGDSAAYFCASSGGKNTEAFFGQGTRLTVV.

DNA for the CDR3: TGTGCCTGGAGTGGGGGGGGTGTCAATAATTCACCCCTCCACTTT. Its translation: CAWSGGGVNNSPLHF. The chain combines TRBV30 with TRBJ1-6; D may be TRBD1 (5 bases). From germline, CDR1 is GTSNPN and CDR2 SVGIG (reference sequence). This CDR3 region has 15 residues. V lost 1 base to trimming and J lost 5 bases, with 12 bases between them.

V usage is TRBV29-1 and J usage is TRBJ1-2; maybe TRBD1 (6 bases). V was pared by 7 bases and J by 5 bases, with 17 bases between. CDR1 is SQVTM and CDR2 is ANQGSEA in the germline V gene. The CDR3 is made up of 13 amino acids. The DNA of the CDR3 is TGCAGCGGAGGGGGGGGTAACATTTATGGCTACACCTTC. It specifies CSGGGGNIYGYTF.

This chain links TRBV7-9 with TRBJ2-3; TRBD1 is a possible D gene (6 bases). The V end was cut by 5 bases, the J end by 5 bases, with 8 bases between. The CDR3 is made up of 12 amino acids. Germline CDR1 and CDR2: SEHNR and FQNEAQ (reference sequence). CDR3 coding DNA: TGTGCCAGCAGCACAGGGAAAGATACGCAGTATTTT. Encoded protein: CASSTGKDTQYF.

This chain uses TRBV15 with TRBJ2-7, with TRBD1 identical over 7 bases. V shed 4 bases and J 3 bases; nucleotides not matched to a gene: 6. This CDR3 comprises 14 residues. Germline values: CDR1 LNHNV, CDR2 YYDKDF (reference sequence). In nucleotides, the CDR3 is TGTGCCACCAGCACCCTAGGGACAGACTACGAGCAGTACTTC. This sequence encodes CATSTLGTDYEQYF.

The rearrangement links TRBV5-1 to TRBJ2-7, with 9 bases aligning to TRBD2. The V segment lost 2 bases and the J segment 5 bases; nucleotides outside the gene matches: 5. The germline CDR1 and CDR2 sequences are SGHRS and YFSETQ. This CDR3 comprises 14 residues. CDR3: CASSFPGTSHEQYF. CDR3 bases: TGCGCCAGCAGCTTTCCCGGGACTAGCCACGAGCAGTACTTC.

This clone has just one count. This chain connects TRBV7-9 to TRBJ1-2; unclear D gene. The CDR3 is 13 residues long. Germline assignment: CDR1 SEHNR and CDR2 FQNEAQ (reference sequence). V was clipped by 1 base and J by 4 bases, with 7 bases between them. The CDR3 nucleotides are TGTGCCAGCAGCTTAGGAGGGATCTATGGCTACACCTTC. The encoded protein is CASSLGGIYGYTF.

The chain uses TRBV11-1 and TRBJ2-6, with D possibly matching TRBD1 (5 bases). Germline assignment: CDR1 SGHAT and CDR2 FQDESV (reference sequence). The V end lost 2 bases, the J end lost 0 bases, and 5 bases lay between the germline ends. This CDR3 comprises 15 residues. Written as DNA, the CDR3 is TGTGCCAGCAGCTTAAGGGGCTCTGGGGCCAACGTCCTGACTTTC. Encoded protein: CASSLRGSGANVLTF.

This clone has only a few counts. The chain is built from TRBV7-2 and TRBJ2-7, with 8 bases matching TRBD2. The V segment lost 0 bases and the J segment 2 bases; nucleotides outside the gene matches: 6. CDR1 and CDR2 (germline): SGHTA, FQGNSA. CDR3 size: 16 residues. CDR3 DNA: TGTGCCAGCAGCTTAGCGAGTATCGGGGGGGCCTACGAGCAGTACTTC. Its protein is CASSLASIGGAYEQYF.

In this sample, this clone turned up a few times. This chain links TRBV7-2 with TRBJ2-1; TRBD1 or TRBD2 may be the D gene (5 bases each). V lost 2 bases to trimming and J lost 6 bases, with 17 bases between them. Germline CDR1 SGHTA, CDR2 FQGNSA. This CDR3 comprises 16 residues. Here the CDR3 reads CASSLRPQGVFNEQFF. In DNA, the CDR3 is TGTGCCAGCAGCTTAAGGCCTCAGGGAGTATTCAATGAGCAGTTCTTC. The whole variable domain, remainder taken from reference TRBV7-2 and TRBJ2-1, is GAGVSQSPSNKVTEKGKDVELRCDPISGHTALYWYRQSLGQGLEFLIYFQGNSAPDKSGLPSDRFSAERTGGSVSTLTIQRTQQEDSAVYLCASSLRPQGVFNEQFFGPGTRLTVL.

The table lists this clone with a few counts. The chain couples TRBV2 to TRBJ1-1; maybe TRBD1 (5 bases). The V end lost 4 bases, the J end lost 4 bases, and 19 bases lay between the germline ends. This CDR3 is 16 amino acids long. The V gene's germline CDR1 is SNHLY and CDR2 FYNNEI. CDR3 in DNA: TGTGCCAGCAGTGCTAGGGGCTCGTTGGGGGGCACTGAAGCTTTCTTT. It codes for CASSARGSLGGTEAFF. Full variable domain (remainder filled in from reference TRBV2 and TRBJ1-1): EPEVTQTPSHQVTQMGQEVILRCVPISNHLYFYWYRQILGQKVEFLVSFYNNEISEKSEIFDDQFSVERPDGSNFTLKIRSTKLEDSAMYFCASSARGSLGGTEAFFGQGTRLTVV.

This clone occurred a few times. The chain employs TRBV25-1 and TRBJ1-1; D is ambiguous. The germline V and J ends were trimmed by 3 bases and 4 bases, with 6 bases remaining between them. Germline assignment: CDR1 MGHDK and CDR2 SYGVNS. The CDR3 has 12 amino acids. The CDR3 nucleotides are TGTGCCAGCAGTGATTTCGGCACTGAAGCTTTCTTT. It specifies CASSDFGTEAFF.

V and J are TRBV30 and TRBJ1-2, with D unclear. Trimming cost V 4 bases and J 4 bases, with 10 bases left between them. From germline, CDR1 is GTSNPN and CDR2 SVGIG (reference sequence). This CDR3 is 12 amino acids long. The CDR3 reads CAWKPESYGYTF. The CDR3 DNA follows: TGTGCCTGGAAGCCAGAAAGCTATGGCTACACCTTC.

The chain joins TRBV9 to TRBJ1-2, with TRBD1 identical over 8 bases. Per the germline V gene, CDR1 is SGDLS and CDR2 is YYNGEE. The CDR3 runs to 15 residues. The V gene end was trimmed by 0 bases and the J gene end by 4 bases; junction bases not matched to a gene: 5. CDR3 sequence: CASSVAPGGGYGYTF. The CDR3 nucleotides read TGTGCCAGCAGCGTAGCTCCAGGGGGCGGCTATGGCTACACCTTC.

The chain joins TRBV30 to TRBJ1-5; TRBD1 might be the D (5 bases). The germline CDR1 and CDR2 sequences are GTSNPN and SVGIG (reference sequence). The CDR3 covers 13 residues. With 0 bases removed from V and 7 bases from J, the gap between germline ends came to 10 bases. Written as DNA, the CDR3 is TGTGCCTGGAGTGTCCGGGGGGAGCAGCCCCAGCATTTT. Amino acid sequence: CAWSVRGEQPQHF. Full variable domain (rest looked up from reference TRBV30 and TRBJ1-5): SQTIHQWPATLVQPVGSPLSLECTVEGTSNPNLYWYRQAAGRGLQLLFYSVGIGQISSEVPQNLSASRPQDRQFILSSKKLLLSDSGFYLCAWSVRGEQPQHFGDGTRLSIL.

The sample holds a few counts of this clone. The chain uses TRBV15 and TRBJ2-1; D is undetermined. Trimming removed 3 bases at V and 15 bases at J, with 15 bases between. CDR1 is LNHNV and CDR2 is YYDKDF in the germline V gene (reference sequence). This CDR3 region has 12 residues. As DNA, the CDR3 is TGTGCCACCAGCAGGGACGGTAGGGTTGGGTTCTTC. This codes for CATSRDGRVGFF.

V is TRBV30 and J is TRBJ2-5; 7 positions match TRBD2. This CDR3 is built from 15 residues. CDR1 is GTSNPN and CDR2 is SVGIG in the germline V gene (reference sequence). The ends lost 5 bases at V and 0 bases at J; junction bases unmatched: 9. Written as DNA, the CDR3 is TGTGCCTGGGCTACGACTAGCTGGTACCAAGAGACCCAGTACTTC. Protein product: CAWATTSWYQETQYF.

The gene calls are TRBV30 and TRBJ2-4; D assignment may be TRBD1 or TRBD2 (6 bases each). Between the trimmed V and J ends, which lost 2 bases and 0 bases, there was a span of 17 bases. This CDR3 has 17 residues. Germline V gene lookup returns CDR1 GTSNPN and CDR2 SVGIG (reference sequence). The CDR3 spells CAWSRVGGDVAKNIQYF. Here the CDR3 DNA reads TGTGCCTGGAGTCGAGTCGGGGGCGATGTAGCCAAAAACATTCAGTACTTC.

The chain recombines TRBV5-1 with TRBJ2-6; D call uncertain. CDR1 and CDR2 (germline): SGHRS, YFSETQ. Trimming cost V 1 base and J 2 bases, with 4 bases left between them. This CDR3 is built from 14 residues. CDR3 coding DNA: TGCGCCAGCAGCTTGAACCCTGGGGCCAACGTCCTGACTTTC. This gives the protein CASSLNPGANVLTF.

The J gene is TRBJ2-7, the V gene TRBV6-5, with 10 bases lining up with TRBD1. The CDR3 is 13 amino acids. V trimming: 2 bases; J trimming: 6 bases; junction bases outside the gene matches: 1. Per the germline V gene, CDR1 is MNHEY and CDR2 is SVGAGI. In DNA form, the CDR3 reads TGTGCCAGCAGTTACCGGGACAGGGGCGAGCAGTACTTC. Its protein product is CASSYRDRGEQYF.

This chain joins TRBV28 and TRBJ1-6, with D possibly being TRBD1 (5 bases). Trimming cost V 11 bases and J 7 bases, with 12 bases left between them. The CDR3 is 12 residues long. Germline CDR1 and CDR2: MDHEN and SYDVKM. CDR3 coding DNA: TGTGCCTCCGCCGCAGGGAATTCACCCCTCCACTTT. This encodes CASAAGNSPLHF. The variable domain in full, with the rest retrieved from reference TRBV28 and TRBJ1-6, is DVKVTQSSRYLVKRTGEKVFLECVQDMDHENMFWYRQDPGLGLRLIYFSYDVKMKEKGDIPEGYSVSREKKERFSLILESASTNQTSMYLCASAAGNSPLHFGNGTRLTVT.

V and J are TRBV5-1 and TRBJ2-7, with D possibly matching TRBD2 (7 bases). Germline assignment: CDR1 SGHRS and CDR2 YFSETQ. The CDR3 contains 14 residues. The V and J ends lost 2 bases and 1 base respectively, with 10 bases between them. CDR3 protein: CASSFAGASYEQYF. Written as DNA, the CDR3 is TGCGCCAGCAGCTTTGCGGGGGCATCCTACGAGCAGTACTTC.

The CDR3 nucleotides are TGTGCCAGCAGCCCCCCGATCACCGGGGAGCTGTTTTTT. This codes for CASSPPITGELFF. The chain is built from TRBV25-1 and TRBJ2-2; D is unresolved. Trimming took off 6 bases at V and 4 bases at J, with 9 bases between the two ends. Germline CDR1 MGHDK, CDR2 SYGVNS. There are 13 residues in the CDR3.

This clone was seen a handful of times. This sequence joins TRBV29-1 and TRBJ2-7; 9 positions match TRBD1. The CDR3 is 18 amino acids. V lost 4 bases, J lost 0 bases, and 16 bases stayed unmatched. CDR1 and CDR2 from the germline V gene are SQVTM and ANQGSEA. CDR3 region: CSVGDTDWTGVLSYEQYF. The CDR3 DNA is TGCAGCGTTGGGGACACCGACTGGACAGGGGTTCTCTCCTACGAGCAGTACTTC.